One sample yielded the 10 T cell receptor beta chains listed below, sequenced in a study of cytomegalovirus exposure and HLA in healthy donors. Primers: 60 Vbeta forward and 13 Jbeta reverse. Clones were sequenced by immunoSEQ multiplex PCR, and TCRdb holds only the in-frame ones, with some missing. The profile shows a few hundred thousand clones, approximately 80% of them singletons. Material: PBMCs. These receptors were collected from a woman aged 40-49 years in good health and CMV-seronegative.

The chain combines TRBV5-4 with TRBJ2-7; 7 bases match TRBD1. Trimming removed 2 bases from V and 4 bases from J; junction bases left unmatched: 3. CDR1 is SGHNT and CDR2 is YYREEE in the germline V gene (reference sequence). The CDR3 consists of 13 residues. DNA of the CDR3: TGTGCCAGCAGCTTCGGACAGGAGTACGAGCAGTACTTC. This gives the protein CASSFGQEYEQYF.

The rearrangement uses TRBV11-2 and TRBJ1-1; possible D gene TRBD1, 5 bases. Trimming left V 1 base short and J 2 bases short, with 11 bases between. Germline CDR1 SGHAT, CDR2 FQNNGV. This CDR3 is 15 amino acids long. The DNA for the CDR3 is TGTGCCAGCAGCTTAGTAGGGGCCGCAAACACTGAAGCTTTCTTT. It yields the protein CASSLVGAANTEAFF.

This clone was recorded a few times. V usage is TRBV4-1 and J usage is TRBJ1-2; a possible D gene is TRBD1 (5 bases). The V end lost 0 bases, the J end lost 6 bases, and 17 bases lay between the germline ends. Germline lookup yields CDR1 MGHRA and CDR2 YSYEKL. The CDR3 covers 16 residues. The CDR3 bases are TGCGCCAGCAGCCAAGAGTCCCGGGCGGGGCGTGATGGCTACACCTTC. Residues: CASSQESRAGRDGYTF.

The V and J genes are TRBV6-1 and TRBJ2-3; TRBD2 is a possible D gene (6 bases). The CDR3 spans 15 residues. V lost 6 bases to trimming and J lost 3 bases, with 16 bases between them. CDR1 is MNHNS, CDR2 SASEGT, per germline. CDR3 coding DNA: TGTGCCAGCAGGTCAACGGGGGACGGGACAGATACGCAGTATTTT. Its protein product is CASRSTGDGTDTQYF.

J is TRBJ1-2 and V is TRBV15; 11 bases align to TRBD1. CDR1 is LNHNV, CDR2 YYDKDF, per germline (reference sequence). The CDR3 is 14 amino acids. J was trimmed by 8 bases and V by 5 bases; bases with no gene match: 7. In DNA form, the CDR3 reads TGTGCCACCAGCGGAACGGACAGGGGGCACGGCTACACCTTC. Residues: CATSGTDRGHGYTF.

This clone was seen just once. This rearrangement joins TRBV28 to TRBJ1-2; D remains unclear. This CDR3 is built from 15 residues. Germline values: CDR1 MDHEN, CDR2 SYDVKM. With 3 bases removed from V and 5 bases from J, the gap between germline ends came to 16 bases. CDR3 sequence reads: CASSLGGTGPYGYTF. The CDR3 DNA reads as TGTGCCAGCAGTTTGGGAGGCACTGGGCCTTATGGCTACACCTTC.

This chain uses TRBV28 with TRBJ2-7; TRBD2 matches at 7 bases. Looked up from germline, CDR1 is MDHEN and CDR2 is SYDVKM. The CDR3 totals 13 residues. V trimming: 8 bases; J trimming: 2 bases; junction bases outside the gene matches: 6. CDR3: CASGTGRTYEQYF. The DNA of the CDR3 is TGTGCCAGCGGTACCGGGAGGACCTACGAGCAGTACTTC.

This clone showed up just once. The chain couples TRBV25-1 to TRBJ1-2; TRBD1 aligns across 8 bases. The CDR3 runs to 16 residues. Germline CDR1 is MGHDK and CDR2 is SYGVNS. The ends lost 4 bases at V and 2 bases at J; junction bases unmatched: 9. CDR3 sequence (DNA): TGTGCCAGCAGTGCCACGGACAGGGCTGAGAACTATGGCTACACCTTC. The encoded protein is CASSATDRAENYGYTF.

The chain recombines TRBV5-4 with TRBJ2-1, with 9 bases matching TRBD2. Unmatched junction bases numbered 4, after V lost 3 bases and J lost 6 bases. This CDR3 is built from 14 residues. Germline CDR1 is SGHNT and CDR2 is YYREEE (reference sequence). The CDR3 nucleotides are TGTGCCAGCAGCTCGGGACTAGCCCCCAATGAGCAGTTCTTC. Its translation is CASSSGLAPNEQFF.

The rearrangement joins TRBV2 to TRBJ2-3; D is unclear. Germline V gene lookup returns CDR1 SNHLY and CDR2 FYNNEI. The ends were cut back, 6 bases at V and 3 bases at J, with 4 bases in the middle. The CDR3 consists of 11 residues. CDR3: CASSLTDTQYF. CDR3 coding DNA: TGTGCCAGCAGCCTAACAGATACGCAGTATTTT.